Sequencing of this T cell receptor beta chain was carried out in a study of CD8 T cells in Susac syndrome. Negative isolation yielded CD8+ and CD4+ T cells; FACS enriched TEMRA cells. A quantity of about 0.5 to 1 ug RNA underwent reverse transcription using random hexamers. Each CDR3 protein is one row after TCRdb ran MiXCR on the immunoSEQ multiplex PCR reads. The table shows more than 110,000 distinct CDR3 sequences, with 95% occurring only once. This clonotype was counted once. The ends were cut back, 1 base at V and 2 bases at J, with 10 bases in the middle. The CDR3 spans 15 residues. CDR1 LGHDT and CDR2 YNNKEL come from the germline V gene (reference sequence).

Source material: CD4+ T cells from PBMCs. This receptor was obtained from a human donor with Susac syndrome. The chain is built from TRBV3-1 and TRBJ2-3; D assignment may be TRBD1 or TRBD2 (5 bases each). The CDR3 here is CASSQVNGATDTQYF. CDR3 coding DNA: TGTGCCAGCAGCCAAGTGAACGGGGCCACAGATACGCAGTATTTT.